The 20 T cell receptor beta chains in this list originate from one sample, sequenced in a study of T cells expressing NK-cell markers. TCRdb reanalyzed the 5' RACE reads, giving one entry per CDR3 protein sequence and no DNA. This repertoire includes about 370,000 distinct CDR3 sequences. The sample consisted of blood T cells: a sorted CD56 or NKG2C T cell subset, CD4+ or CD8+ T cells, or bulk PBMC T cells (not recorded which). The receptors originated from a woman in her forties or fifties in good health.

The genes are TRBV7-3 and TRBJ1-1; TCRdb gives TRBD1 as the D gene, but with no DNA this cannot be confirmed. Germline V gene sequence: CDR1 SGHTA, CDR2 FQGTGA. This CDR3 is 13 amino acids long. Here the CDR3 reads CASGGGANTEAFF.

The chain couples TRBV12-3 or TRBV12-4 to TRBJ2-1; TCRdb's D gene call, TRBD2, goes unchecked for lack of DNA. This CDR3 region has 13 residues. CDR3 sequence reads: CAASGRRGDEQFF.

CDR3 sequence: CASSLYSGSSGANVLTF. The gene calls are TRBV5-1 and TRBJ2-6; the TCRdb call, TRBD2, lacks DNA for checking. CDR3 size: 17 residues. Per the germline V gene, CDR1 is SGHRS and CDR2 is YFSETQ.

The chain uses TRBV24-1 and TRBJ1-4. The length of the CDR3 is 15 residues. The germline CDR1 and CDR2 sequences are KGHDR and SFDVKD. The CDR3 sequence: CATSAGRGANEKLFF.

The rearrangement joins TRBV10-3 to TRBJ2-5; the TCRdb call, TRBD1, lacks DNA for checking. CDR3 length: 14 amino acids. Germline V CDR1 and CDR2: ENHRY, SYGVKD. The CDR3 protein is CAISDPGVEETQYF.

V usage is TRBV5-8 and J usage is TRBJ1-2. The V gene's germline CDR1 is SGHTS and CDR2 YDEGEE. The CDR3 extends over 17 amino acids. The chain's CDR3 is CASSSLRPAETNYGYTF.

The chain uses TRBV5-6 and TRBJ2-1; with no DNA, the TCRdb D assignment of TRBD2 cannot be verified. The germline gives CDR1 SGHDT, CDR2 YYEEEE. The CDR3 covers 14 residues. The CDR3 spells CASRAGLAGTEQFF.

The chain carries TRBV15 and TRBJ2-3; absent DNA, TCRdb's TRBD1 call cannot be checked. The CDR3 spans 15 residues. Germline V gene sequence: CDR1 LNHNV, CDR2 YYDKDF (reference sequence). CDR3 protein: CATSRADRGTDTQYF.

CDR3 in amino acids: CASRWTEYNEQFF. The chain combines TRBV5-1 with TRBJ2-1; TCRdb's D call, TRBD1, is unchecked because there is no DNA. CDR1 is SGHRS and CDR2 is YFSETQ in the germline V gene. The CDR3 runs to 13 residues.

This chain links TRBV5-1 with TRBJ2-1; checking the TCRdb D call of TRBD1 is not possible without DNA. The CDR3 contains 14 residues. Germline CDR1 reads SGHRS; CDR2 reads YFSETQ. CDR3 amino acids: CASSVTGTWAEQFF.

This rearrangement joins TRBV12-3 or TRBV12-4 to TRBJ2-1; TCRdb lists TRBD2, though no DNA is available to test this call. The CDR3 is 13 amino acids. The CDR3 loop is CASKGLAGGDVFF.

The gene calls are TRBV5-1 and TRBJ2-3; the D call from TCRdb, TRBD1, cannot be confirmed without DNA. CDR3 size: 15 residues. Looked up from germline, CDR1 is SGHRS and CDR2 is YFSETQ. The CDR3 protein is CASSLVTGQTDTQYF.

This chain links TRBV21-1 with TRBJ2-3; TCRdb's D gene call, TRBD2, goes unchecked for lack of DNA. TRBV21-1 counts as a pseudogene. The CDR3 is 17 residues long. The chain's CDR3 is CASNWEGTSGIADTQYF.

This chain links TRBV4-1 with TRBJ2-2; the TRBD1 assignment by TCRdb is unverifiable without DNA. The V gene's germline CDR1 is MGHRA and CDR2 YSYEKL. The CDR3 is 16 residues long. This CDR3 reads CASSPIPDRNTGELFF.

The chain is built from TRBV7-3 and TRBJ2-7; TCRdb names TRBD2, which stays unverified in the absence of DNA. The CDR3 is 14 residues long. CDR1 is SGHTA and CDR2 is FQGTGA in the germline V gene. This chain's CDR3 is CASSASGRVYEQYF.

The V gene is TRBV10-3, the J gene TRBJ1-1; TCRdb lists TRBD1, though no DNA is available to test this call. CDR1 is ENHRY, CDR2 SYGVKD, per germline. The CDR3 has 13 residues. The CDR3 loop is CAIERERGTEAFF.

CDR3 sequence: CSALQSRQGNQPQHF. The chain is built from TRBV20-1 and TRBJ1-5; TCRdb outputs TRBD1, but without DNA this stays unchecked. CDR1 is DFQATT, CDR2 SNEGSKA, per germline (reference sequence). CDR3 length equals 15 residues.

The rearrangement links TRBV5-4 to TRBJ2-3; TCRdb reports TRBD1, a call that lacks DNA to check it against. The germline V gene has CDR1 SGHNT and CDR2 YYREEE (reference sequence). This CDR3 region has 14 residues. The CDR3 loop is CASSLGPGSDTQYF.

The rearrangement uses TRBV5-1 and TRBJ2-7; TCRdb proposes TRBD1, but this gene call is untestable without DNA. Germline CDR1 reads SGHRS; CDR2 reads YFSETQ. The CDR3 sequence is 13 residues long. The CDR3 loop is CASKRTGLNEQYF.

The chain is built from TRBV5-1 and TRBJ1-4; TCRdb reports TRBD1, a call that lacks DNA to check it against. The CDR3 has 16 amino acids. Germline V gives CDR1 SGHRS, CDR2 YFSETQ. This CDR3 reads CASSLGGQPPNEKLFF. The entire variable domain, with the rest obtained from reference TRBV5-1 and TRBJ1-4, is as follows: KAGVTQTPRYLIKTRGQQVTLSCSPISGHRSVSWYQQTPGQGLQFLFEYFSETQRNKGNFPGRFSGRQFSNSRSEMNVSTLELGDSALYLCASSLGGQPPNEKLFFGSGTQLSVL.